This T cell receptor (beta chain) came from a study of blood T cell repertoires in COVID-19. V lost 0 bases, J lost 0 bases, and 3 bases lay in between. This CDR3 is built from 14 residues. Per the germline V gene, CDR1 is LNHDA and CDR2 is SQIVND (reference sequence). This clone is a singleton in its sample. In the original processing: By means of reference gene primer amplification, nucleated cell counts were estimated. This table comes from immunoSEQ multiplex PCR, and its TCRdb copy is limited to in-frame clones, with some not included. V, J and clone size are those of that table, while D and trimming were read from the DNA. This table has approximately 130,000 clones, about 90% appearing once.

The specimen was peripheral blood. The clonotype originates from a woman aged 45-65 years who had recovered from COVID-19. The chain employs TRBV19 and TRBJ1-5; D remains unclear. CDR3 nucleotide sequence: TGTGCCAGTAGTATAGATCATAGCAATCAGCCCCAGCATTTT. Amino acids: CASSIDHSNQPQHF. Complete variable domain (other parts from reference TRBV19 and TRBJ1-5): DGGITQSPKYLFRKEGQNVTLSCEQNLNHDAMYWYRQDPGQGLRLIYYSQIVNDFQKGDIAEGYSVSREKKESFPLTVTSAQKNPTAFYLCASSIDHSNQPQHFGDGTRLSIL.